Described below is a single T cell receptor beta chain sequence and its context. CDR1 is LNHDA, CDR2 SQIVND, per germline (reference sequence). After removal of 8 bases from V and 4 bases from J, the junction contained 8 bases not matched to a gene. This CDR3 is built from 14 residues. The data derive from a study of T cell changes during pregnancy in multiple sclerosis. Some clones are missing from TCRdb's copy, which holds only in-frame ones; the method was immunoSEQ multiplex PCR. Among 60,000 to 75,000 clones listed, roughly 91% were seen once. The origin of this receptor is a female donor with multiple sclerosis, enrolled in a pregnancy study. This chain links TRBV19 with TRBJ2-7, with 10 bases matching TRBD2. The starting material was peripheral blood, obtained in the third trimester of pregnancy. The CDR3 region is CASGASSGGYEQYF. CDR3 sequence (DNA): TGTGCCAGTGGGGCTTCTAGCGGGGGTTACGAGCAGTACTTC.